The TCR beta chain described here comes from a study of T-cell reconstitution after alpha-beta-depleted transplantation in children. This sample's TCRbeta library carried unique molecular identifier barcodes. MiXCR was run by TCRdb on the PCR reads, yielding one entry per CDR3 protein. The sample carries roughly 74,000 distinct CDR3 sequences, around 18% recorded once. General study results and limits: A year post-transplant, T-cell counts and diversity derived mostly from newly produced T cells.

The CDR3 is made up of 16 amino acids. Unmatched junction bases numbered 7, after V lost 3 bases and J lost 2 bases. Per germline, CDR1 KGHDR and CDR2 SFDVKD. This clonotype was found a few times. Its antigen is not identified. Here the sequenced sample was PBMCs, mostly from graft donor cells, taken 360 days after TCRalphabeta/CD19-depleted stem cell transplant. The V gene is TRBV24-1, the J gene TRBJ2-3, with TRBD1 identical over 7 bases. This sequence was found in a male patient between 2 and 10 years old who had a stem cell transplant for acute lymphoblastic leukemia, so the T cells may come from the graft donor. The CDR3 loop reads CATSDRTGPYTDTQYF. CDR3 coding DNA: TGTGCCACCAGTGATAGGACAGGTCCATACACAGATACGCAGTATTTT.